The following is a TCR beta chain sequence with its context. A library of TCRbeta sequences, prepared with unique molecular identifiers, was generated. TCRdb re-called the PCR reads with MiXCR, one entry per CDR3 protein. The table has hundreds of thousands of distinct CDR3 sequences, roughly 17% seen once; the top ten hold approximately 1%. The CDR3 is made up of 17 amino acids. This record comes from a study of T-cell reconstitution after alpha-beta-depleted transplantation in children. This clonotype was obtained from a human donor who donated a stem cell graft to a child with acute myeloid leukemia. V usage is TRBV12-3 or TRBV12-4 and J usage is TRBJ2-4; D possibly uses TRBD1 or TRBD2 (6 bases each). The J call may be in error: the DNA end matches TRBJ2-1 better. Sequencing used PBMCs from the stem cell graft donor, obtained from the stem cell graft. The CDR3 spells CASRDSRQEGIKNIQFF. CDR3 bases: TGTGCCAGCAGAGACTCCCGACAGGAGGGTATCAAAAACATTCAGTTCTTC.